Following are 24 T cell receptor beta chains from one sample sequenced in a study of T cell responses to AZD1222 COVID-19 vaccine. TCRdb's table, derived via immunoSEQ multiplex PCR, lists solely in-frame clones and lacks some. The table records some 120,000 clones, approximately 83% of them present only once. The starting material was peripheral blood, obtained on day 0 of MenACWY control vaccination. Receptors originate from an adult in good health.

The J gene is TRBJ1-2, the V gene TRBV27, with D possibly matching TRBD1 (6 bases). From germline, CDR1 is MNHEY and CDR2 SMNVEV (reference sequence). V lost 0 bases and J 3 bases, leaving 26 bases between the germline ends. This CDR3 contains 20 residues. The DNA for the CDR3 is TGTGCCAGCAGTTTATCGTTAGGGGACACGCGAGTATCCCACCACTATGGCTACACCTTC. Translation: CASSLSLGDTRVSHHYGYTF.

CDR3 nucleotides: TGTGCCAGCAGCTTAGGGCCCGTTTCTAACTATGGCTACACCTTC. It is translated as CASSLGPVSNYGYTF. The rearrangement uses TRBV11-2 and TRBJ1-2, with D unclear. Germline assignment: CDR1 SGHAT and CDR2 FQNNGV. V lost 1 base, J lost 0 bases, and 9 bases lay in between. The CDR3 consists of 15 residues. Full variable domain (remainder filled in from reference TRBV11-2 and TRBJ1-2): EAGVAQSPRYKIIEKRQSVAFWCNPISGHATLYWYQQILGQGPKLLIQFQNNGVVDDSQLPKDRFSAERLKGVDSTLKIQPAKLEDSAVYLCASSLGPVSNYGYTFGSGTRLTVV.

V usage is TRBV5-5 and J usage is TRBJ2-3, with a possible D match to TRBD1 (5 bases). Deletions cut 0 bases from V and 4 bases from J, with 12 bases between. Germline V CDR1 and CDR2: SGHKS, YYEKEE (reference sequence). The CDR3 totals 15 residues. Here the CDR3 DNA reads TGTGCCAGCAGCTTGGGGCCCGGCAGGGCAGATACGCAGTATTTT. Protein sequence: CASSLGPGRADTQYF.

This sequence joins TRBV6-5 and TRBJ2-3; unclear D gene. CDR3 length equals 14 residues. The V end was cut by 2 bases, the J end by 1 base, with 7 bases between. Germline V gene lookup returns CDR1 MNHEY and CDR2 SVGAGI. In nucleotides, the CDR3 is TGTGCCAGCAGTTACCGTCGGGGCACAGATACGCAGTATTTT. Its translation is CASSYRRGTDTQYF.

The chain is built from TRBV4-3 and TRBJ1-1; no reliable D call. V lost 0 bases and J lost 5, with 13 bases in between. CDR1 LGHNA and CDR2 YSLEER come from the germline V gene. The CDR3 runs 15 residues. The CDR3 DNA is TGCGCCAGCAGCCAAGATCGCTCAGTCAGGACTGAAGCTTTCTTT. Its protein product is CASSQDRSVRTEAFF.

The rearrangement links TRBV5-1 to TRBJ2-5; 8 nucleotides align to TRBD1. The germline V gene has CDR1 SGHRS and CDR2 YFSETQ. V shed 4 bases, J shed 4 bases, and the junction held 6 bases outside the gene matches. CDR3 length equals 14 residues. The CDR3 loop reads CASSKTGVSETQYF. The CDR3 DNA is TGCGCCAGCAGCAAGACAGGGGTCTCAGAGACCCAGTACTTC. Together with reference TRBV5-1 and TRBJ2-5, the CDR3 gives the full variable domain: KAGVTQTPRYLIKTRGQQVTLSCSPISGHRSVSWYQQTPGQGLQFLFEYFSETQRNKGNFPGRFSGRQFSNSRSEMNVSTLELGDSALYLCASSKTGVSETQYFGPGTRLLVL.

This clone was detected a few times. V and J are TRBV5-4 and TRBJ2-2, with 8 bases identical to TRBD1. Unmatched junction bases numbered 6, after V lost 3 bases and J lost 11 bases. Looked up from germline, CDR1 is SGHNT and CDR2 is YYREEE (reference sequence). CDR3 length equals 13 residues. For the CDR3, the DNA is TGTGCCAGCAGCTACGGACAGGGCGGAGAGCTGTTTTTT. Translation gives CASSYGQGGELFF.

The genes are TRBV5-6 and TRBJ1-5, with 7 bases fitting TRBD1. V shed 4 bases, J shed 0 bases, and the junction held 13 bases outside the gene matches. The CDR3 totals 18 residues. In germline, CDR1 is SGHDT, CDR2 YYEEEE. The CDR3 nucleotides read TGTGCCAGCAGCCCTCCGGGACAGACAGCTAATAGCAATCAGCCCCAGCATTTT. This encodes CASSPPGQTANSNQPQHF. Full variable domain (outside the CDR3, taken from reference TRBV5-6 and TRBJ1-5): DAGVTQSPTHLIKTRGQQVTLRCSPKSGHDTVSWYQQALGQGPQFIFQYYEEEERQRGNFPDRFSGHQFPNYSSELNVNALLLGDSALYLCASSPPGQTANSNQPQHFGDGTRLSIL.

The J gene is TRBJ2-3, the V gene TRBV7-8; D uncertain. This CDR3 region has 14 residues. V was pared by 4 bases and J by 4 bases, with 12 bases between. Germline assignment: CDR1 SGHVS and CDR2 FQNEAQ. CDR3 in DNA: TGTGCCAGCAGCTCCCGGCCTGTCCCAGATACGCAGTATTTT. This translates into CASSSRPVPDTQYF.

This sequence joins TRBV10-2 and TRBJ1-2; D is undetermined. Per the germline V gene, CDR1 is WSHSY and CDR2 is SAAADI. The CDR3 contains 13 residues. V shed 3 bases and J shed 2 bases, with 7 bases lying between them. The CDR3 region is CASSDNHNYGYTF. In nucleotides, the CDR3 is TGCGCCAGCAGTGATAACCACAACTATGGCTACACCTTC.

The chain has TRBV5-1 and TRBJ2-7; 12 bases map to TRBD1. Trimming at V came to 1 base and at J to 6 bases, leaving 5 bases not matched to a gene. CDR3 size: 15 residues. The germline V gene has CDR1 SGHRS and CDR2 YFSETQ. The CDR3 DNA sequence: TGCGCCAGCAGCTTGATTGGGACAGGGGGCGGCGAGCAGTACTTC. It specifies CASSLIGTGGGEQYF.

This chain joins TRBV6-2 or TRBV6-3 and TRBJ1-1; D perhaps matches TRBD1 (5 bases). Per germline, CDR1 MNHEY and CDR2 SVGEGT. The CDR3 length is 15 residues. Trimming took 4 bases from V and 0 from J, leaving 12 bases between them. CDR3 sequence reads: CASSFRRGLNTEAFF. CDR3 bases: TGTGCCAGCAGTTTCCGCCGGGGACTGAACACTGAAGCTTTCTTT.

The chain links TRBV14 to TRBJ2-1; 8 bases match TRBD2. CDR3 size: 15 residues. Germline-derived CDR1 and CDR2 are SGHDN and FVKESK. The J segment lost 4 bases and the V segment lost 4 bases, leaving 6 bases of the junction unmatched. The CDR3 DNA reads TGTGCCAGCAGCCCCCGGCTAGCGGGTTACAATGAGCAGTTCTTC. Translating it yields CASSPRLAGYNEQFF.

V gene TRBV5-6 combines with J gene TRBJ2-7, with TRBD2 matching 11 bases. The V and J ends lost 1 base and 5 bases, in that order; junction bases with no gene match: 11. CDR1 and CDR2 (germline): SGHDT, YYEEEE. CDR3 length: 17 amino acids. This chain's CDR3 is CASSLWLAGGSVDEQYF. The CDR3 DNA follows: TGTGCCAGCAGCTTGTGGCTAGCGGGGGGTTCGGTGGACGAGCAGTACTTC.

The chain joins TRBV3-1 (or the pseudogene TRBV3-2) to TRBJ2-6; the D is unclear. The CDR3 is made up of 15 amino acids. Deletions cut 4 bases from V and 2 bases from J, with 9 bases between. In germline, CDR1 is LGHDT, CDR2 YNNKEL (reference sequence). CDR3 residues: CASSPPSPGANVLTF. The CDR3 DNA sequence: TGTGCCAGCAGCCCTCCGAGTCCTGGGGCCAACGTCCTGACTTTC.

The chain combines TRBV28 with TRBJ1-2; D might be TRBD1 (6 bases). CDR1 MDHEN and CDR2 SYDVKM come from the germline V gene. Trimming cost V 5 bases and J 5 bases, with 12 bases left between them. The CDR3 spans 13 residues. The CDR3 loop is CASSENRAYGYTF. CDR3 sequence (DNA): TGTGCCAGCAGTGAAAACAGGGCGTATGGCTACACCTTC.

The chain combines TRBV2 with TRBJ1-6; tentatively, D is TRBD1 (6 bases). Germline V CDR1 and CDR2: SNHLY, FYNNEI. V was trimmed by 10 bases and J by 7 bases, leaving 14 bases between them. This CDR3 is built from 13 residues. The CDR3 spells CATEGQKNSPLHF. CDR3 DNA sequence: TGTGCCACTGAAGGACAGAAGAATTCACCCCTCCACTTT.

The chain carries TRBV2 and TRBJ1-1; D is possibly TRBD1 (5 bases). The V gene lost 6 bases and the J gene lost 4 bases, with 12 bases spanning the gap. The CDR3 runs to 13 residues. Germline loops: CDR1 SNHLY, CDR2 FYNNEI. CDR3 region: CASSSTRVTEAFF. CDR3 bases: TGTGCCAGCAGCTCAACCAGGGTCACTGAAGCTTTCTTT.

DNA of the CDR3: TGTGCCATCAGCACCGGGACAGGGGTTTACGAGCAGTACTTC. Translation gives CAISTGTGVYEQYF. This chain joins TRBV10-3 and TRBJ2-7, with 10 bases identical to TRBD1. V lost 6 bases to trimming and J lost 4 bases; unmatched junction nucleotides: 6. The CDR3 runs to 14 residues. Looked up from germline, CDR1 is ENHRY and CDR2 is SYGVKD.

V and J are TRBV7-2 and TRBJ2-3, with D tentatively TRBD2 (5 bases). The germline gives CDR1 SGHTA, CDR2 FQGNSA. V was pared by 1 base and J by 4 bases, with 15 bases between. The length of the CDR3 is 16 residues. The CDR3, as DNA: TGTGCCAGCAGCTTAGGCGGACGCTTGAGGGCAGATACGCAGTATTTT. It encodes CASSLGGRLRADTQYF.

There are a few counts of this clone. The chain combines TRBV2 with TRBJ2-7; D is unclear. V lost 5 bases to trimming and J lost 6 bases, with 14 bases between them. There are 13 residues in the CDR3. Germline V lookup: CDR1 SNHLY, CDR2 FYNNEI. In DNA, the CDR3 is TGTGCCAGCAGTCCCCCCTTCACAGCCGAGCAGTACTTC. It yields the protein CASSPPFTAEQYF. The full variable domain, with the rest looked up from reference TRBV2 and TRBJ2-7, is EPEVTQTPSHQVTQMGQEVILRCVPISNHLYFYWYRQILGQKVEFLVSFYNNEISEKSEIFDDQFSVERPDGSNFTLKIRSTKLEDSAMYFCASSPPFTAEQYFGPGTRLTVT.

This clone was picked up one time. V usage is TRBV15 and J usage is TRBJ2-5, with 7 bases identical to TRBD1. The germline V gene encodes CDR1 LNHNV and CDR2 YYDKDF (reference sequence). This CDR3 region has 17 residues. J was trimmed by 1 base and V by 8 bases; bases with no gene match: 16. The CDR3 coding sequence is TGTGCCACCCAAGCCCCCCCCTACAGGGGTAGCCAAGAGACCCAGTACTTC. It encodes CATQAPPYRGSQETQYF.

The V gene is TRBV7-8, the J gene TRBJ1-1; D gene uncertain. Germline assignment: CDR1 SGHVS and CDR2 FQNEAQ. The CDR3 length is 15 residues. The V end lost 3 bases, the J end lost 1 base, and 12 bases lay between the germline ends. The CDR3 sequence is CASSFGRFSNTEAFF. CDR3 sequence (DNA): TGTGCCAGCAGCTTTGGTCGATTCTCGAACACTGAAGCTTTCTTT.

This chain joins TRBV7-9 and TRBJ2-7; TRBD1 or TRBD2 may be the D gene (5 bases each). This CDR3 has 14 residues. The V and J ends lost 5 bases and 2 bases respectively, with 13 bases between them. The germline V gene has CDR1 SEHNR and CDR2 FQNEAQ (reference sequence). The chain's CDR3 is CASSHSGRTYEQYF. CDR3 DNA: TGTGCCAGCAGCCACTCGGGACGGACCTACGAGCAGTACTTC.